This record covers a single TCR beta chain. Its specificity is unknown. Treatment noted: approximately 18 received Ad26.COV2.S at low or high dose, single or two shots; several received placebo; per-sample allocation not given. Specimen acquisition occurred on day 63 following the initial vaccine or placebo injection. The data stem from a study of Ad26.COV2.S vaccination and SARS-CoV-2 variants. Study observations and caveats: Reportedly, after vaccination the spike-specific CD8+ and CD4+ T cell responses displayed substantial breadth. Quantification of TCR breadth and depth may have yielded underestimates of total T cell responses.

The CDR3 totals 16 residues. CDR1 is LNHDA and CDR2 is SQIVND in the germline V gene (reference sequence). The trim removed 7 bases at V and 4 bases at J, leaving 9 bases unmatched. Here immunoSEQ multiplex PCR was the method, and the copy in TCRdb shows in-frame clones only, minus some. This table holds approximately 500,000 clones, roughly 85% found once. Source: peripheral blood, taken in a trial of Ad26.COV2.S vaccine versus placebo. The receptor was derived from a person between 18 and 65 years old who received the Ad26.COV2.S COVID-19 vaccine or a placebo. This chain joins TRBV19 and TRBJ2-6, with TRBD1 matching 8 bases. CDR3 nucleotides: TGTGCCAGTACCCCCCTCGGACAGGGCGGGGCCAACGTCCTGACTTTC. Translated: CASTPLGQGGANVLTF.